This T cell receptor beta chain was found in a study of cytomegalovirus exposure and HLA in healthy donors. The V gene's germline CDR1 is GTSNPN and CDR2 SVGIG (reference sequence). Trimming took 5 bases from V and 2 from J, leaving 9 bases between them. This CDR3 has 12 amino acids. The PCR used 60 Vbeta and 13 Jbeta primers. The table came from immunoSEQ multiplex PCR; TCRdb's copy has only in-frame clones and leaves some out. The sample contains around 110,000 clones, roughly 69% of which appear only once. Sequenced sample: PBMCs. The TCR originated in a woman aged 40 to 55 in good health and CMV-seropositive. V gene TRBV30 combines with J gene TRBJ2-5, with D tentatively TRBD2 (5 bases). DNA for the CDR3: TGTGCCTGGGGACTGGATCAAGAGACCCAGTACTTC. Translated: CAWGLDQETQYF.